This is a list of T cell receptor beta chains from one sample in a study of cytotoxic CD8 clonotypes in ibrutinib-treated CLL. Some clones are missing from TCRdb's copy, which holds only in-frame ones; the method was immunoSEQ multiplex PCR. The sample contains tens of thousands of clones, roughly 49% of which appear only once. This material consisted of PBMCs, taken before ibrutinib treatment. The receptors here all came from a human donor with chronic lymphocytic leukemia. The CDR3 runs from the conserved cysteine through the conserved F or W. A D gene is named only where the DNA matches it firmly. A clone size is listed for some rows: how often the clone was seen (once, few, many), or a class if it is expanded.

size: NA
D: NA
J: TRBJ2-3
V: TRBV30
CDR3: CALKRHLTDTQYF
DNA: TGTGCCCTCAAACGTCACCTCACAGATACGCAGTATTTT

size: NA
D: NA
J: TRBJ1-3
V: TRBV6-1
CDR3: CASSERFHSGNTIYF
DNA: TGTGCCAGCAGTGAAAGATTCCACTCTGGAAACACCATATATTTT

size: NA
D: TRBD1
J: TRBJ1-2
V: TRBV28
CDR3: CASSPGQGRSVDGYTF
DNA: TGTGCCAGCAGTCCAGGACAGGGGAGATCAGTAGATGGCTACACCTTC

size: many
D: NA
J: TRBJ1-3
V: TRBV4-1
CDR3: CASSLQGNTIYF
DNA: TGCGCCAGCAGCTTACAGGGAAACACCATATATTTT

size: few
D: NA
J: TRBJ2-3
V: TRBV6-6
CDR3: CASSRNRDGGQYF
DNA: TGTGCCAGCAGTCGTAACCGGGATGGGGGGCAGTATTTT

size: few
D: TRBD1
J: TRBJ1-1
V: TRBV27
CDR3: CASSRGDRVSAEAFF
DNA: TGTGCCAGCAGTCGAGGAGACAGGGTGTCCGCTGAAGCTTTCTTT

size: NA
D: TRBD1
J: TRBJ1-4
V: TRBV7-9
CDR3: CASSLDARGLKELFF
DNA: TGTGCCAGCAGCTTAGACGCCAGGGGGTTGAAGGAACTGTTTTTT

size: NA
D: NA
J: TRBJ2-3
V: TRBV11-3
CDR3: CASSLGQANPSTDTQYF
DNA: TGTGCCAGCAGCTTAGGACAGGCGAATCCGAGCACAGATACGCAGTATTTT

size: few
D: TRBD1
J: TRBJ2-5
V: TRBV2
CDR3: CASRPRQGARETQYF
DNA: TGTGCCAGCAGACCTAGACAGGGGGCACGGGAGACCCAGTACTTC

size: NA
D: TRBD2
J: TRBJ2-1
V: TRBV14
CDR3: CASSQDRRGGAREQFF
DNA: TGTGCCAGCAGCCAAGATCGGCGCGGGGGGGCCCGAGAGCAGTTCTTC

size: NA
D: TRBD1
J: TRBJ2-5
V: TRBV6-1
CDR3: CASRRSGQDETQYF
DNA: TGTGCCAGCAGGCGATCGGGACAGGACGAGACCCAGTACTTC

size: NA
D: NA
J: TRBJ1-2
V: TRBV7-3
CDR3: CASSFKGAYGYTF
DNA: TGTGCCAGCAGCTTTAAGGGAGCCTATGGCTACACCTTC

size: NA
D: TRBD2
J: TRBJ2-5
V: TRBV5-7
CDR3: CASRLAGGQETQYF
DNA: TGTGCCAGCAGATTAGCGGGGGGGCAAGAGACCCAGTACTTC

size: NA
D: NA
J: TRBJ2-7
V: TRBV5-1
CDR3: CASSFGEGNEQYF
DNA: TGCGCCAGCAGCTTCGGCGAGGGCAACGAGCAGTACTTC

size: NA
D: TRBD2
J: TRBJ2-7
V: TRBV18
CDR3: CASSPPGLAREQYF
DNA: TGTGCCAGCTCACCACCGGGACTAGCTCGGGAGCAGTACTTC

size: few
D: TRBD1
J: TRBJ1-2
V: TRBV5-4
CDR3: CASSLDRDRGYTF
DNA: TGTGCCAGCAGCTTAGACAGGGATCGGGGCTACACCTTC

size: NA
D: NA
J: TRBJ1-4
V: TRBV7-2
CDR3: CASSLGGAEKLFF
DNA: TGTGCCAGCAGCCTAGGAGGGGCTGAAAAACTGTTTTTT

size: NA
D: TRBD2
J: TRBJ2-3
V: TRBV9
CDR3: CASSGTSGGASDTQYF
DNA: TGTGCCAGCAGCGGGACTAGCGGGGGGGCTTCAGATACGCAGTATTTT

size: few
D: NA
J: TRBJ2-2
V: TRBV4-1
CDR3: CASSQYVTGELFF
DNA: TGCGCCAGCAGCCAATATGTGACCGGGGAGCTGTTTTTT